Shown below are 6 T cell receptor beta chains from a single sample sequenced in a study of blood T cells in healthy people across ages. Primed by a sample-barcoded 5' primer and a J-beta primer mix, a second PCR proceeded for about 7 to 11 cycles. MiXCR, applied by TCRdb to the 5' RACE reads, yields one record per CDR3 protein. The repertoire holds about 1.7 million distinct CDR3 sequences, with approximately 28% as singletons. The sample consisted of blood. These receptors were collected from a woman in her 30s in good health.

This clonotype turned up a few times. One end of the junction does not line up with germline, which may come from a read error. The rearrangement uses TRBV6-5 and TRBJ2-4; D gene unclear. Germline CDR1 MNHEY, CDR2 SVGAGI. The CDR3 runs 17 residues. The CDR3 bases are TGTGCCAGCAGTTACTCCCGAGAGGCGTCGGTTAGAAACATTCGGTACTTC. Its protein is CASSYSREASVRNIRYF.

This clonotype was counted between two and nine times. The gene calls are TRBV6-5 and TRBJ2-4; maybe TRBD2 (6 bases). Trimming stripped 2 bases from V and 13 bases from J, with 21 bases between. CDR3 length equals 15 residues. The germline CDR1 and CDR2 sequences are MNHEY and SVGAGI. Here the CDR3 DNA reads TGTGCCAGCAGTTACGGTGCGGGGCCGGACAATGAGCAGTACTTC. Translating gives CASSYGAGPDNEQYF.

A few counts support this clonotype. The chain combines TRBV20-1 with TRBJ2-1, with TRBD1 matching over 7 bases. With 5 bases clipped from V and 8 bases from J, the junction kept 15 bases outside the gene matches. In germline, CDR1 is DFQATT, CDR2 SNEGSKA (reference sequence). This CDR3 contains 15 residues. The CDR3 here is CSASSGQRVGDEQFF. CDR3 nucleotides: TGCAGTGCTTCGTCGGGACAGAGGGTAGGGGATGAGCAGTTCTTC.

The CDR3 DNA reads TGTGCCAGCAGTTTTGGACAGAAGGACACTGAAGCTTTCTTT. It yields the protein CASSFGQKDTEAFF. V is TRBV12-3 or TRBV12-4 and J is TRBJ1-1; maybe TRBD1 (6 bases). The CDR3 contains 14 residues. V was cut by 3 bases and J by 3 bases, with 11 bases left in between.

At least ten counts were recorded for this clonotype. V usage is TRBV7-8 and J usage is TRBJ2-2; unclear D gene. Trimming cost V 6 bases and J 4 bases, with 3 bases left between them. Germline-derived CDR1 and CDR2 are SGHVS and FQNEAQ. This CDR3 comprises 11 residues. This CDR3 reads CASRSTGELFF. The CDR3 nucleotides read TGTGCCAGCAGAAGCACCGGGGAGCTGTTTTTT.

This clonotype showed up just a few times. In DNA, the CDR3 is TGTGCCAGCAGCTTAGGCCTGTCCCGACAAGAGACCCAGTACTTC. This encodes CASSLGLSRQETQYF. The chain recombines TRBV7-2 with TRBJ2-5; D ambiguous. The V end was cut by 1 base, the J end by 2 bases, with 11 bases between. The CDR3 spans 15 residues. Germline assignment: CDR1 SGHTA and CDR2 FQGNSA.